The next 21 T cell receptor beta chains were all read from a single sample in a study of beta chain features in type 1 diabetes (dated by TCRdb to the late 2010s). Libraries were prepared through the immunoSEQ multiplex PCR assay. The High Capacity cDNA Reverse Transcription Kit was used to reverse transcribe all of the isolated RNA, meaning that expressed TCRB transcripts were what got sequenced. TCRdb took this table from immuneACCESS and kept in-frame rearrangements with V and J called. Such tables lack part of the clones; where checked against another copy, unresolved V genes explain under half of the gap, and the rest is unexplained. The sample table records roughly 610,000 clones; 15% of these occur just once. Under 0.095% of the sample is held by the ten biggest clonotypes. Sequences were obtained from naive CD4+ T cells from blood. The sample's cell subset or site label, in plain terms: true naive CD4+ T cells. The origin of the receptors is a young man in good health.

V gene TRBV7-2 combines with J gene TRBJ2-7, with 10 bases fitting TRBD1. CDR1 SGHTA and CDR2 FQGNSA come from the germline V gene. This CDR3 region has 15 residues. V was clipped by 1 base and J by 4 bases; unmatched bases: 4. The CDR3 DNA follows: TGTGCCAGCAGCTTAGAAGACAGGGGGCTTTACGAGCAGTACTTC. Its protein product is CASSLEDRGLYEQYF.

This clone was counted between two and nine times. The J gene is TRBJ2-5, the V gene TRBV29-1, with D tentatively TRBD1 or TRBD2 (5 bases each). The CDR3 loop spans 16 amino acids. Deletions cut 8 bases from V and 1 base from J, with 23 bases between. Looked up from germline, CDR1 is SQVTM and CDR2 is ANQGSEA. The CDR3 is CSIIPQGVFGQETQYF. For the CDR3, the DNA is TGCAGCATCATTCCCCAGGGAGTCTTTGGCCAAGAGACCCAGTACTTC.

This clone occurred a few times. The V gene is TRBV4-3, the J gene TRBJ2-5; perhaps TRBD2 as D (6 bases). This CDR3 comprises 14 residues. Germline-derived CDR1 and CDR2 are LGHNA and YSLEER. With 2 bases removed from V and 2 bases from J, the gap between germline ends came to 9 bases. CDR3 residues: CASSQTGGQETQYF. Written as DNA, the CDR3 is TGCGCCAGCAGCCAAACCGGGGGACAAGAGACCCAGTACTTC.

The chain carries TRBV4-3 and TRBJ2-7; 7 nucleotides match TRBD1. J lost 0 bases, V lost 1 base, and 6 bases had no gene match. Germline CDR1 and CDR2: LGHNA and YSLEER. This CDR3 region has 16 residues. Here the CDR3 reads CASSQADRQSSYEQYF. The CDR3 coding sequence is TGCGCCAGCAGCCAAGCGGACAGGCAAAGCTCCTACGAGCAGTACTTC.

This clone has a handful of counts. The genes are TRBV25-1 and TRBJ2-5; maybe TRBD1 (5 bases). The CDR3 spans 15 residues. CDR1 and CDR2 (germline): MGHDK, SYGVNS. Trimming shortened V by 1 base and J by 2 bases, and 11 bases separated the two germline ends. The CDR3 protein is CASSEFQGSQETQYF. CDR3 sequence (DNA): TGTGCCAGCAGTGAATTCCAGGGATCGCAAGAGACCCAGTACTTC.

Only a few counts were recorded for this clone. The chain uses TRBV28 and TRBJ2-7; D is unclear. Germline V CDR1 and CDR2: MDHEN, SYDVKM. The length of the CDR3 is 12 residues. The germline V and J ends were trimmed by 6 bases and 5 bases, with 11 bases remaining between them. The CDR3 DNA reads as TGTGCCAGCAGCTGGGGTAAGAACGAGCAGTACTTC. Its translation: CASSWGKNEQYF.

This clone has more than one count but fewer than ten. The gene calls are TRBV5-6 and TRBJ2-7; 7 nucleotides agree with TRBD1. Germline-derived CDR1 and CDR2 are SGHDT and YYEEEE. The CDR3 runs 14 residues. The J segment lost 0 bases and the V segment lost 3 bases, leaving 3 bases of the junction unmatched. CDR3 sequence reads: CASSYGTDSYEQYF. For the CDR3, the DNA is TGTGCCAGCAGCTACGGGACAGACTCCTACGAGCAGTACTTC.

This clone has more than one count but fewer than ten. The chain carries TRBV7-2 and TRBJ1-1; D is undetermined. Germline lookup yields CDR1 SGHTA and CDR2 FQGNSA. The CDR3 spans 16 residues. Trimming left V 5 bases short and J 1 base short, with 17 bases between. CDR3 protein: CASSHLNRAPNTEAFF. The CDR3 DNA reads as TGTGCCAGCAGCCATCTTAACAGAGCACCGAACACTGAAGCTTTCTTT.

There are a few counts of this clone. The chain joins TRBV5-8 to TRBJ1-5; a possible D gene is TRBD1 (5 bases). Trimming stripped 4 bases from V and 7 bases from J, with 21 bases between. The CDR3 contains 16 residues. Germline V CDR1 and CDR2: SGHTS, YDEGEE. This chain's CDR3 is CASSPRIARVKQPQHF. The CDR3 DNA is TGTGCCAGCAGCCCCCGCATTGCCAGGGTAAAACAGCCCCAGCATTTT.

V is TRBV19 and J is TRBJ1-4; no clear D gene. Germline-derived CDR1 and CDR2 are LNHDA and SQIVND (reference sequence). The CDR3 is 12 amino acids. Trimming pared 3 bases from V and 8 bases from J, leaving 7 bases between. CDR3 amino acids: CASSIRNEKLFF. For the CDR3, the DNA is TGTGCCAGTAGTATCCGCAACGAAAAACTGTTTTTT.

The CDR3 spells CASSLEGRGLANEKLFF. CDR3 nucleotides: TGTGCCAGCAGCTTAGAGGGCAGGGGGCTTGCTAATGAAAAACTGTTTTTT. The J gene is TRBJ1-4, the V gene TRBV7-9; 8 positions agree with TRBD1. CDR1 SEHNR and CDR2 FQNEAQ come from the germline V gene (reference sequence). The junction had 7 bases not matched to a gene; V was cut back by 1 base and J by 3 bases. The CDR3 has 17 amino acids.

This clone was seen a few times. The CDR3 spells CASRKTQGYTGELFF. The CDR3 DNA sequence: TGTGCCAGCAGGAAAACCCAGGGATACACCGGGGAGCTGTTTTTT. The rearrangement joins TRBV28 to TRBJ2-2; TRBD1 is a possible D gene (5 bases). V lost 6 bases and J lost 3, with 14 bases in between. The CDR3 loop spans 15 amino acids. Germline CDR1 is MDHEN and CDR2 is SYDVKM.

V gene TRBV4-2 combines with J gene TRBJ1-1, with 7 bases lining up with TRBD1. There are 16 residues in the CDR3. CDR1 is LGHNA, CDR2 YNFKEQ, per germline. The V segment lost 4 bases and the J segment 1 base; nucleotides outside the gene matches: 9. The DNA of the CDR3 is TGTGCCAGCAGCCCCCTCTCAAGGACAGGGAACACTGAAGCTTTCTTT. Translated, it gives CASSPLSRTGNTEAFF.

This clone was seen a few times. This chain uses TRBV5-1 with TRBJ1-1; D may be TRBD1 (6 bases). The germline V and J ends were trimmed by 4 bases and 1 base, with 14 bases remaining between them. Germline values: CDR1 SGHRS, CDR2 YFSETQ. The CDR3 runs 15 residues. The CDR3: CASSKSVGQNTEAFF. The CDR3 nucleotides read TGCGCCAGCAGCAAATCAGTGGGACAGAACACTGAAGCTTTCTTT. The full variable domain, with the rest looked up from reference TRBV5-1 and TRBJ1-1, is KAGVTQTPRYLIKTRGQQVTLSCSPISGHRSVSWYQQTPGQGLQFLFEYFSETQRNKGNFPGRFSGRQFSNSRSEMNVSTLELGDSALYLCASSKSVGQNTEAFFGQGTRLTVV.

The chain uses TRBV28 and TRBJ1-6; D is undetermined. CDR3 size: 16 residues. CDR1 is MDHEN, CDR2 SYDVKM, per germline. Trimming removed 3 bases from V and 6 bases from J, with 15 bases in between. CDR3 nucleotides: TGTGCCAGCAGTTTTTCACCCTGGAGACCTAATTCACCCCTCCACTTT. It encodes CASSFSPWRPNSPLHF.

The chain combines TRBV10-3 with TRBJ2-3; possibly TRBD2 for D (6 bases). Trimming left V 3 bases short and J 5 bases short, with 15 bases between. Germline CDR1 is ENHRY and CDR2 is SYGVKD. CDR3 length: 15 residues. CDR3 region: CAISDSRGGGDTQYF. The CDR3, as DNA: TGTGCCATCAGTGACTCCCGGGGAGGAGGAGATACGCAGTATTTT.

The gene calls are TRBV10-2 and TRBJ2-1; 12 nucleotides match TRBD2. With V trimmed by 10 bases and J by 5 bases, 6 bases remained unmatched. The CDR3 sequence is 14 residues long. Germline CDR1 reads WSHSY; CDR2 reads SAAADI. Written as DNA, the CDR3 is TGCGCCACCAAAAGGACTAGCGGGGACAATGAGCAGTTCTTC. Its protein is CATKRTSGDNEQFF.

This chain uses TRBV9 with TRBJ2-3; possible D gene TRBD2, 5 bases. Trimming pared 3 bases from V and 0 bases from J, leaving 14 bases between. Germline loops: CDR1 SGDLS, CDR2 YYNGEE. This CDR3 is built from 16 residues. CDR3 protein: CASSGLSPTSTDTQYF. The CDR3 DNA follows: TGTGCCAGCAGCGGACTAAGCCCTACTAGCACAGATACGCAGTATTTT.

This clone was counted between two and nine times. The chain employs TRBV6-6 and TRBJ1-5, with a possible D match to TRBD1 (5 bases). The CDR3 consists of 13 residues. With 2 bases removed from V and 7 bases from J, the gap between germline ends came to 9 bases. Germline assignment: CDR1 MNHNY and CDR2 SVGAGI (reference sequence). The DNA of the CDR3 is TGTGCCAGCAGTTACGGGGGAACCCAGCCCCAGCATTTT. Its protein is CASSYGGTQPQHF.

This chain joins TRBV5-1 and TRBJ2-4; 11 nucleotides match TRBD1. CDR1 and CDR2 from the germline V gene are SGHRS and YFSETQ. This CDR3 spans 20 amino acids. The ends lost 4 bases at V and 2 bases at J; junction bases unmatched: 17. CDR3 DNA: TGCGCCAGCAGCCAAACCGGGACAGGGGGAGTAACTAAATCCAAAAACATTCAGTACTTC. It specifies CASSQTGTGGVTKSKNIQYF.

This clone turned up a few times. The chain joins TRBV4-3 to TRBJ2-3; 12 bases match TRBD2. There are 17 residues in the CDR3. The ends lost 0 bases at V and 6 bases at J; junction bases unmatched: 7. CDR1 and CDR2 (germline): LGHNA, YSLEER. The CDR3, as DNA: TGCGCCAGCAGCCAAGATCCCCTAGCGGGGGGGCGGGATACGCAGTATTTT. Amino acid sequence: CASSQDPLAGGRDTQYF.